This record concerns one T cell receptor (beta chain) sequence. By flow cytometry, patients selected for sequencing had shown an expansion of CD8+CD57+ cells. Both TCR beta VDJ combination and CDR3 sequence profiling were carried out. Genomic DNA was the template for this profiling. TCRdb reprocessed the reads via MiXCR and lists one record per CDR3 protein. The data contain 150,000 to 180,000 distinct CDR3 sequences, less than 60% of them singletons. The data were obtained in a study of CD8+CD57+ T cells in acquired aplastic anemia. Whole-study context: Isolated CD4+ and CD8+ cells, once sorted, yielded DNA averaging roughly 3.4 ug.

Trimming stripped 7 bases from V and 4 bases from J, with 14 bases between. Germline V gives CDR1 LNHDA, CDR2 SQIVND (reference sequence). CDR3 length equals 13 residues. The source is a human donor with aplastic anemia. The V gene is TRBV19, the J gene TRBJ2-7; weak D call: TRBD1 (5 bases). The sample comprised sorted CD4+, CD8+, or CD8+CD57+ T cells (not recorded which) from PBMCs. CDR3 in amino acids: CASNPAGMYEQYF. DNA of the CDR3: TGTGCCAGTAACCCGGCAGGGATGTACGAGCAGTACTTC. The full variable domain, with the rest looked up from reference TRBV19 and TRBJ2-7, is DGGITQSPKYLFRKEGQNVTLSCEQNLNHDAMYWYRQDPGQGLRLIYYSQIVNDFQKGDIAEGYSVSREKKESFPLTVTSAQKNPTAFYLCASNPAGMYEQYFGPGTRLTVT.